The 27 T cell receptor beta chains in this list originate from one sample, sequenced in a study of esophageal squamous cell carcinoma under preoperative chemotherapy (dated by TCRdb to the late 2010s). Library preparation used PCR. Sequenced using a HiSeq X Ten. The public reads were reanalyzed by TCRdb: fastp trimming at Q25, MiXCR alignment, in-frame beta chains only. Rows matching on CDR3 protein sequence are summarized as one entry with the most common DNA and genes. The sample data list more than 9,500 distinct CDR3 sequences, and roughly half of these were observed just once. In total, the top ten clones hold approximately 15% of the sample. The sample's time point, from its label and the paper: before preoperative PTX-NDP chemotherapy. Specimen collection occurred from a patient given preoperative chemotherapy. All receptors derive from a human donor with esophageal squamous cell carcinoma. The donor label of this sample is uncertain.

The chain uses TRBV6-1 and TRBJ2-3, with D perhaps assigned TRBD1 or TRBD2 (5 bases each). Germline lookup yields CDR1 MNHNS and CDR2 SASEGT. The CDR3 runs 15 residues. The V end was cut by 3 bases, the J end by 5 bases, with 15 bases between. CDR3 in DNA: TGTGCCAGCAGTGAGGAGCAGGGAGCCAAAGATACGCAGTATTTT. It translates to CASSEEQGAKDTQYF.

The chain joins TRBV6-1 to TRBJ2-4; D possibly corresponds to TRBD1 (7 bases). V lost 6 bases, J lost 5 bases, and 20 bases lay in between. CDR1 and CDR2 (germline): MNHNS, SASEGT. The length of the CDR3 is 16 residues. The CDR3 here is CASRGQGGRDENIQYF. The DNA of the CDR3 is TGTGCCAGCAGGGGGCAGGGGGGACGGGACGAAAACATTCAGTACTTC.

The chain has TRBV7-8 and TRBJ2-1; D possibly matches TRBD1 or TRBD2 (5 bases each). Germline V gene lookup returns CDR1 SGHVS and CDR2 FQNEAQ. This CDR3 has 15 residues. The V end was cut by 6 bases, the J end by 10 bases, with 22 bases between. The CDR3 DNA is TGTGCCAGCAGACCTTATCAGGGACCCTCCTACGAGCAGTTCTTC. Amino acids: CASRPYQGPSYEQFF.

This chain links TRBV4-1 with TRBJ2-3, with D possibly being TRBD1 or TRBD2 (5 bases each). This CDR3 contains 16 residues. V was pared by 6 bases and J by 4 bases, with 20 bases between. Per the germline V gene, CDR1 is MGHRA and CDR2 is YSYEKL. The CDR3 is CASRGEGREEADTQYF. The CDR3 bases are TGCGCCAGCAGGGGAGAGGGGCGCGAGGAGGCAGATACGCAGTATTTT.

This clonotype was seen only a few times. V gene TRBV11-3 combines with J gene TRBJ2-1, with 7 bases identical to TRBD2. The CDR3 is made up of 15 amino acids. Germline CDR1 SGHNT, CDR2 YENEEA. With V trimmed by 5 bases and J by 2 bases, 6 bases remained unmatched. CDR3: CASSRGGEPYNEQFF. The CDR3, as DNA: TGTGCCAGCAGCCGCGGGGGAGAACCCTACAATGAGCAGTTCTTC.

This clonotype was counted a few times. This sequence joins TRBV6-1 and TRBJ2-5; 7 bases are a match to TRBD2. The last part of the DNA fits TRBJ2-3 better; the J call may be wrong. This CDR3 contains 15 residues. The germline V gene has CDR1 MNHNS and CDR2 SASEGT. The CDR3 region has the DNA TGTGCCAGGGGTGTTGGGGAGCGGGACGAAGATACGCAGTATTTT. As protein: CARGVGERDEDTQYF.

This clonotype was picked up a small number of times. V is TRBV6-1 and J is TRBJ2-2; TRBD1 or TRBD2 may be the D gene (5 bases each). In germline, CDR1 is MNHNS, CDR2 SASEGT. The CDR3 runs 14 residues. V lost 9 bases and J lost 0, with 11 bases in between. Here the CDR3 DNA reads TGTGCCAGTCGGGACGGACCGAACACCGGGGAGCTGTTTTTT. Encoded protein: CASRDGPNTGELFF.

The rearrangement uses TRBV6-1 and TRBJ2-7; weak D call: TRBD1 (6 bases). The CDR3 is 16 amino acids. Germline V lookup: CDR1 MNHNS, CDR2 SASEGT. The V end was cut by 4 bases, the J end by 2 bases, with 18 bases between. The CDR3 DNA sequence: TGTGCCAGCAGTGCATTGACCGGGACACACGCCTACGAGCAGTACTTC. The encoded protein is CASSALTGTHAYEQYF.

As for this clonotype: Because it lacks the conserved phenylalanine or tryptophan at the end, this CDR3 is likely a read error. No DNA is shown, since the ends of the CDR3 on it are uncertain; the CDR3 is the one TCRdb lists. The chain is built from TRBV6-1 and TRBJ2-1; the table's TRBD2 call for D was not verified on the DNA. The CDR3 has 8 amino acids, counting both end residues. Germline loops: CDR1 MNHNS, CDR2 SASEGT. The chain's CDR3 is CASRGTKR.

Notes on this clonotype: The junction shows a germline mismatch at one end, possibly a read error. The V call is TRBV6-1, the J call TRBJ2-1; D ambiguous. Per the germline V gene, CDR1 is MNHNS and CDR2 is SASEGT. This CDR3 contains 16 residues. The chain's CDR3 is CASRVRDPASTDAQYF. CDR3 coding DNA: TGTGCCAGCAGGGTCCGTGACCCTGCATCCACCGATGCGCAGTACTTT.

The chain joins TRBV12-3 or TRBV12-4 to TRBJ1-1; the D gene is possibly TRBD1 (6 bases). V lost 7 bases and J lost 5, with 17 bases in between. There are 14 residues in the CDR3. The CDR3 DNA reads as TGTGCCAGCACATTGGGAGGGGGGTGGACTGAAGCTTTCTTT. Protein sequence: CASTLGGGWTEAFF.

In this sample, this clonotype is medium-sized. The chain couples TRBV7-9 to TRBJ2-1, with D tentatively TRBD2 (5 bases). This CDR3 has 16 residues. V lost 4 bases to trimming and J lost 0 bases, with 13 bases between them. CDR1 SEHNR and CDR2 FQNEAQ come from the germline V gene (reference sequence). The CDR3 nucleotides are TGTGCCAGCAGCTCCAAGCGGTCGGACTCCTACAATGAGCAGTTCTTC. Translating gives CASSSKRSDSYNEQFF.

The chain carries TRBV9 and TRBJ2-1, with 8 nucleotides matching TRBD1. Germline trimming cut 4 bases from V and 10 bases from J; bases unmatched to any gene: 10. CDR3 length: 14 residues. Germline CDR1 SGDLS, CDR2 YYNGEE. The CDR3 is CASSTEDRAGEQFF. The DNA for the CDR3 is TGTGCCAGCAGCACCGAGGACAGGGCCGGGGAGCAGTTCTTC.

This chain connects TRBV4-1 to TRBJ2-1; a weak D match, TRBD2 (6 bases). The CDR3 covers 15 residues. The germline CDR1 and CDR2 sequences are MGHRA and YSYEKL. V lost 3 bases and J 4 bases, leaving 13 bases between the germline ends. This CDR3 is CASSHGRGSYNEQFF. Here the CDR3 DNA reads TGCGCCAGCAGCCACGGCCGGGGGTCTTACAATGAGCAGTTCTTC.

The V call is TRBV6-5, the J call TRBJ2-3; TRBD2 is a possible D gene (6 bases). V was shortened by 3 bases and J by 2 bases, with 9 bases between the two germline ends. The CDR3 covers 14 residues. Germline CDR1 MNHEY, CDR2 SVGAGI. CDR3 DNA sequence: TGTGCCAGCAGTTATAGCGGTTACACAGATACGCAGTATTTT. It specifies CASSYSGYTDTQYF.

The CDR3 DNA sequence: TGTGCCAGCAGTCCCACTCCAGGACAGGGGGAAAAACTGTTTTTT. It specifies CASSPTPGQGEKLFF. The chain is built from TRBV7-2 and TRBJ1-4; 9 positions agree with TRBD1. The V and J ends lost 6 bases and 8 bases, in that order; junction bases with no gene match: 10. The CDR3 contains 15 residues. In germline, CDR1 is SGHTA, CDR2 FQGNSA.

The V and J genes are TRBV7-8 and TRBJ2-4; TRBD2 aligns across 7 bases. The DNA end is more similar to TRBJ2-1, so the J call may be wrong. From germline, CDR1 is SGHVS and CDR2 FQNEAQ. The CDR3 loop spans 13 amino acids. The CDR3 region has the DNA TGTGCCAGCAGCATGAGCGGGGACAATGAGCAGTTCTTC. Translation gives CASSMSGDNEQFF.

This clonotype was found a few times. One end of the junction is discordant with germline, which a read error may explain. V is TRBV10-3 and J is TRBJ2-3, with D maybe TRBD1 (5 bases). CDR1 and CDR2 from the germline V gene are ENHRY and SYGVKD. The CDR3 sequence is 12 residues long. The CDR3 loop reads CAGFTGKDTQYF. CDR3 nucleotide sequence: TGTGCCGGTTTCACAGGCAAGGATACGCAGTATTTC.

The chain carries TRBV6-1 and TRBJ2-7; maybe TRBD2 (5 bases). The V gene lost 2 bases and the J gene lost 5 bases, with 13 bases spanning the gap. Germline V CDR1 and CDR2: MNHNS, SASEGT. This CDR3 spans 14 amino acids. CDR3 nucleotide sequence: TGTGCCAGCAGTGAACCCGCTCGGGGTAACGAGCAGTACTTC. Encoded protein: CASSEPARGNEQYF.

This chain links TRBV7-3 with TRBJ2-1; D is perhaps TRBD2 (6 bases). V was pared by 5 bases and J by 13 bases, with 18 bases between. Germline V lookup: CDR1 SGHTA, CDR2 FQGTGA. The CDR3 is 13 amino acids. The CDR3 nucleotides read TGTGCCAGCAGCCGACTAGACCAAGAGACCCAGTTCTTC. Protein: CASSRLDQETQFF.

This clonotype is medium-sized in the sample. The V and J genes are TRBV7-8 and TRBJ2-1, with 7 nucleotides matching TRBD1. Trimming at V came to 6 bases and at J to 13 bases, leaving 15 bases not matched to a gene. This CDR3 comprises 14 residues. CDR1 SGHVS and CDR2 FQNEAQ come from the germline V gene. CDR3 nucleotides: TGTGCCAGCAGGTACAGGGGTATAGGAGAGACCCAGTTCTTC. Amino acid sequence: CASRYRGIGETQFF.

As concerns this clonotype: The junction does not match germline at one end; this may be a read error. V is TRBV6-5 and J is TRBJ2-1; no firm D call. The length of the CDR3 is 16 residues. Per germline, CDR1 MNHEY and CDR2 SVGAGI. The CDR3 region has the DNA TGTGCCAGCAGTTTCCGTGGCCGTGCGTCCTACGATGAGCAGTTCTTC. This encodes CASSFRGRASYDEQFF.

By sample fraction, this clonotype is large. The V gene is TRBV6-6, the J gene TRBJ2-1; 11 bases agree with TRBD1. The length of the CDR3 is 15 residues. Trimming at V came to 6 bases and at J to 13 bases, leaving 14 bases not matched to a gene. In germline, CDR1 is MNHNY, CDR2 SVGAGI (reference sequence). The CDR3 spells CASSLGTGGQETQFF. The CDR3 region has the DNA TGTGCCAGCAGCCTTGGGACAGGGGGACAAGAGACCCAGTTCTTC.

This chain connects TRBV6-1 to TRBJ2-5, with D perhaps TRBD2 (6 bases). Germline CDR1 and CDR2: MNHNS and SASEGT. V was clipped by 2 bases and J by 10 bases, with 26 bases between them. The CDR3 length is 17 residues. The CDR3 spells CASSENISPGVEDVQYF. CDR3 bases: TGTGCCAGCAGTGAAAATATTTCCCCGGGAGTAGAAGACGTCCAGTACTTC.

Many counts were recorded for this clonotype. The chain links TRBV12-3 or TRBV12-4 to TRBJ1-5, with D possibly TRBD1 on 5 matching bases. This CDR3 contains 14 residues. Deletions cut 2 bases from V and 6 bases from J, with 11 bases between. Written as DNA, the CDR3 is TGTGCCAGCAGTTTACGGCAGGGAGGTCAGCCCCAGCATTTT. This codes for CASSLRQGGQPQHF.

In its sample, this clonotype was seen a few times. The genes are TRBV6-1 and TRBJ2-1, with D perhaps matching TRBD2 (5 bases). CDR3 size: 13 residues. Trimming left V 0 bases short and J 10 bases short, with 10 bases between. Germline loops: CDR1 MNHNS, CDR2 SASEGT. CDR3 coding DNA: TGTGCCAGCAGTGAAGCGCTAGCCGGGGAGCAGTTCTTC. It is translated as CASSEALAGEQFF.

There are a few counts of this clonotype. This chain uses TRBV7-6 with TRBJ2-3; D may be TRBD2 (5 bases). Germline assignment: CDR1 SGHVS and CDR2 FNYEAQ. V shed 5 bases and J shed 4 bases, with 19 bases lying between them. This CDR3 has 16 residues. CDR3 nucleotides: TGTGCCAGCAGCACCTCTAGCTTCCCCCCCGCAGATACGCAGTATTTT. Amino acids: CASSTSSFPPADTQYF.